This T cell receptor (beta chain) was captured in a study of sequential checkpoint blockade in melanoma. On the study more broadly: Randomization was 1:1 between first-line nivolumab→ipilimumab and ipilimumab→nivolumab.

Data came from immunoSEQ multiplex PCR; TCRdb stores just in-frame clones and leaves some out. The sample consists of some 40,000 clones, almost 85% of them appearing once. Germline values: CDR1 SEHNR, CDR2 FQNEAQ (reference sequence). CDR3 length: 14 residues. Between the trimmed V and J ends, which lost 4 bases and 0 bases, there was a span of 7 bases. As to treatment: randomized to nivolumab then ipilimumab (arm A) or the reverse (arm B). The J gene is TRBJ1-3, the V gene TRBV7-9; D call uncertain. This receptor was obtained from a human donor with melanoma. The material was CD8+ T cells sorted from blood (inferred from file names), obtained from a patient given nivolumab and ipilimumab in sequence. The CDR3, as DNA: TGTGCCAGCAGCTCAACATCCTCTGGAAACACCATATATTTT. This translates into CASSSTSSGNTIYF.